These T cell receptor beta chains were read from a single sample in a study of blood T cell repertoires in COVID-19. Some clones are missing from TCRdb's copy, which holds only in-frame ones; the method was immunoSEQ multiplex PCR. The table includes tens of thousands of clones, more than 75% detected once. Sequenced sample: peripheral blood. Receptor source: a woman aged 55 to 70 with acute or convalescent COVID-19. CDR3s include the opening cysteine and the closing phenylalanine or tryptophan. A D gene is named only where the DNA matches it firmly. Part of the rows lack a size; the others show once, few, many or a class for expanded clones.

abundance,j_gene,d_gene,v_gene,CDR3nt,CDR3aa
-,TRBJ2-7,-,TRBV10-2,TGCGCCAGCAGCCCTACTAGACGGGGAACCGAGCAGTACTTC,CASSPTRRGTEQYF
-,TRBJ2-1,-,TRBV15,TGTGCCACCAGCAGAGAGGGTGTACAGGAGAAGCAGTTCTTC,CATSREGVQEKQFF
few,TRBJ1-4,-,TRBV20-1,TGCAGTGCTAGAGATCGTAAAAAACTGTTTTTT,CSARDRKKLFF
few,TRBJ2-7,-,TRBV28,TGTGCCAGCAGTTCAGGGGGGAGCTCCTACGAGCAGTACTTC,CASSSGGSSYEQYF
-,TRBJ1-1,-,TRBV30,TGTGCCTGGATTGGACAGCCTAACACTGAAGCTTTCTTT,CAWIGQPNTEAFF
-,TRBJ1-2,TRBD1,TRBV6-2/TRBV6-3,TGTGCCAGCAGTTACTCAACGGGACAGGTCAACGGCTACACCTTC,CASSYSTGQVNGYTF
-,TRBJ1-1,-,TRBV29-1,TGCAGCGTTGTGGCCAGAAACACTGAAGCTTTCTTT,CSVVARNTEAFF
-,TRBJ2-1,TRBD2,TRBV12-5,TGTGCTAGTGGTGAGGGACTAGCGGGGGGAAGGGAGTTCTTC,CASGEGLAGGREFF
-,TRBJ1-1,-,TRBV6-5,TGTGCCAGCAGTTACAGCGGGACCGCACTTAATGAAGCTTTCTTT,CASSYSGTALNEAFF
once,TRBJ2-3,-,TRBV5-1,TGCGCCAGCAGCTTCGGGGGACCCAGCACAGATACGCAGTATTTT,CASSFGGPSTDTQYF
-,TRBJ2-5,TRBD1,TRBV11-2,TGTGCCAGCAGCTTAGGGGGGACAGGGGTGGGAGAGACCCAGTACTTC,CASSLGGTGVGETQYF
-,TRBJ1-2,-,TRBV12-3/TRBV12-4,TGTGCCAGCAGCGTTCAGAACTATGGCTACACCTTC,CASSVQNYGYTF
-,TRBJ2-3,-,TRBV6-6,TGTGCCAGCAGTTCCAACCGCAGGACACAAGATACGCAGTATTTT,CASSSNRRTQDTQYF
-,TRBJ1-1,-,TRBV2,TGTGCCAGCAGTGAGATCAGGGTGGCTTTCTTT,CASSEIRVAFF
-,TRBJ1-2,-,TRBV11-2,TGTGCCAGCAGCTTATACGGAGACACGGGGGATGGCTACACCTTC,CASSLYGDTGDGYTF
-,TRBJ1-1,-,TRBV7-9,TGTGCCAGCAGCCCCGGACAGTCTGAAGCTTTCTTT,CASSPGQSEAFF
-,TRBJ1-1,-,TRBV28,TGTGCCAGCAGTTCCCCGGGACGGGGGGACACTGAAGCTTTCTTT,CASSSPGRGDTEAFF
-,TRBJ1-3,-,TRBV19,TGTGCCAGTAGTTCTTCCTTTCGCTCTGGAAACACCATATATTTT,CASSSSFRSGNTIYF
-,TRBJ1-6,-,TRBV19,TGTGCCAGTAGTTCCCCGGGGGGCTATAATTCACCCCTCCACTTT,CASSSPGGYNSPLHF
-,TRBJ2-3,-,TRBV23-1,TGCGCCAGCAGTGGTATCAAGAGCTCTAGCACAGATACGCAGTATTTT,CASSGIKSSSTDTQYF
-,TRBJ1-1,-,TRBV7-6,TGTGCCAGCAGCCGGACAATCGATACTGAAGCTTTCTTT,CASSRTIDTEAFF
-,TRBJ1-1,-,TRBV5-1,TGCGCCAGCAGGCCCACTACAAACACTGAAGCTTTCTTT,CASRPTTNTEAFF
once,TRBJ2-3,TRBD1,TRBV6-4,TGTGCCAGCAGTGACTTGGGACAGTCTTCCACAGATACGCAGTATTTT,CASSDLGQSSTDTQYF
few,TRBJ2-7,-,TRBV19,TGTGCCAGTAGTATACTGGGCGGGCCGAACGAGCAGTACTTC,CASSILGGPNEQYF
-,TRBJ2-2,-,TRBV5-4,TGTGCCAGCAGCGCTGCAGGGGGGACCGGGGAGCTGTTTTTT,CASSAAGGTGELFF
few,TRBJ2-5,-,TRBV2,TGTGCCAGCACTGGAATGTGGGGCGGCACCCAGTACTTC,CASTGMWGGTQYF
-,TRBJ2-1,-,TRBV20-1,TGCAGTGCTAGTCGGGTGGACAGGAGGGCTAGTGAAGGCTCCTACAATGAGCAGTTCTTC,CSASRVDRRASEGSYNEQFF